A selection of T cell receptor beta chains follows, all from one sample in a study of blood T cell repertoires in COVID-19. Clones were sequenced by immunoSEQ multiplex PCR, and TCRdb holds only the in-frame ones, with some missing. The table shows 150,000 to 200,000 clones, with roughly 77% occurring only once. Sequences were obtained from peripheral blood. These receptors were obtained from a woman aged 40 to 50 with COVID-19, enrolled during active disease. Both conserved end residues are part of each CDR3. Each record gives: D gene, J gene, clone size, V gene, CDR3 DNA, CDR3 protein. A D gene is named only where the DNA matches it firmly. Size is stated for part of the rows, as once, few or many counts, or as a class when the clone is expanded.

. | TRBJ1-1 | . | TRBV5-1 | TGCGCCAGCAGCTTGGGATTCGGGGGGCGCGGGCGGCGGGAAGCTTTCTTT | CASSLGFGGRGRREAFF
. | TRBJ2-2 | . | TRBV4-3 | TGCGCCAGCAGCTTAGAGGGGGGGCGTGTAAGCGGGGAGCTGTTTTTT | CASSLEGGRVSGELFF
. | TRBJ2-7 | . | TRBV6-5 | TGTGCCAGCATGCTCCGGGACACCCCCTACGAGCAGTACTTC | CASMLRDTPYEQYF
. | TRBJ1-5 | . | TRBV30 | TGTGCCTGGACCGGACAGCCGAATCAGCCCCAGCATTTT | CAWTGQPNQPQHF
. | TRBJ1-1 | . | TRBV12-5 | TGTGCTAGTGGTTTGACAGGGAACACTGAAGCTTTCTTT | CASGLTGNTEAFF
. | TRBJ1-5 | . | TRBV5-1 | TGCGCCAGCAGCTTGGCCGGGTCAGGGGGCAATCAGCCCCAGCATTTT | CASSLAGSGGNQPQHF
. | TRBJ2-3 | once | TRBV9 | TGTGCCAGCAGCGGGAGGGTTGGGTTCGATACGCAGTATTTT | CASSGRVGFDTQYF
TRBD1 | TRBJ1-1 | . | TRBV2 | TGTGCCAGCAGTGAGGGGGACAGGGAGGCTTTCTTT | CASSEGDREAFF
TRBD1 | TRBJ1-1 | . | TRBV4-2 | TGTGCCAGCAGCCCGGGACAGGCGAACACTGAAGCTTTCTTT | CASSPGQANTEAFF
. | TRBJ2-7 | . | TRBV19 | TGTGCCAGTAGTCCCATTCAGGGGATTTACGAGCAGTACTTC | CASSPIQGIYEQYF
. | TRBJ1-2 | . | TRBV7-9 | TGTGCCAGCAGCCAAGACAGCTATGGCTACACCTTC | CASSQDSYGYTF
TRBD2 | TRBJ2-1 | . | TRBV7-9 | TGTGCCAGCAGCCCTAGCGGGAGGGCCTTCTACAATGAGCAGTTCTTC | CASSPSGRAFYNEQFF
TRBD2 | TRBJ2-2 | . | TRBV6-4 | TGTGCCAGCAGTGACTCGGGGGGGAGAGCCGGGGAGCTGTTTTTT | CASSDSGGRAGELFF
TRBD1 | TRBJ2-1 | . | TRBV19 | TGTGCCAGTAGGGACAGGGGAAATGAGCAGTTCTTC | CASRDRGNEQFF
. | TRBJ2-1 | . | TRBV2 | TGTGCCAGCACATTGACCTACAGCTCCTACAATGAGCAGTTCTTC | CASTLTYSSYNEQFF
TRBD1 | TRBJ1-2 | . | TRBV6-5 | TGTGCCAGCAGTTATACAGCTGTACAGGGGTATGGCTACACCTTC | CASSYTAVQGYGYTF
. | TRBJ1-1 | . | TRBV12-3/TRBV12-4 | TGTGCCAGCAGCTCCGAGAGGCCGGAAGCTTTCTTT | CASSSERPEAFF
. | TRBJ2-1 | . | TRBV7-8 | TGTGCCAGCAGCTTAGAATTCCTAAATGAGCAGTTCTTC | CASSLEFLNEQFF
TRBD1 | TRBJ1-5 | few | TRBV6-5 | TGTGCCAGCAGGTATAGGACAGGTCATCAGCCCCAGCATTTT | CASRYRTGHQPQHF
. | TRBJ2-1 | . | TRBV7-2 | TGTGCCAGCAGTCTTCCCGCGCCGGGGGGCCCCTTAGTCTTC | CASSLPAPGGPLVF
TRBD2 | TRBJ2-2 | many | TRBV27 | TGTGCCAGCAGTTTAAGGTGGAGACTAGCGGTAAACACCGGGGAGCTGTTTTTT | CASSLRWRLAVNTGELFF
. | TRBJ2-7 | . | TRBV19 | TGTGCCAGTAGTATCGCACAGGGTAGGGGCGAGCAGTACTTC | CASSIAQGRGEQYF
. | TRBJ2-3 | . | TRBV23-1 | TGCGCCAGCAGTCATCAGAAGGGCGCGGGTACGCAGTATTTT | CASSHQKGAGTQYF
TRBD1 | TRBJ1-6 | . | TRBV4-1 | TGCGCCAGCAGCCATGGGGACAGGGGGCGAAATTCACCCCTCCACTTT | CASSHGDRGRNSPLHF
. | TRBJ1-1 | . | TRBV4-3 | TGCGCCAGCAGCCAAGATACTAAGGGAGGACCTGAAGCTTTCTTT | CASSQDTKGGPEAFF
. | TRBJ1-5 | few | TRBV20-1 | TGCAGTGCTAGTCGCGAATATAGCAATCAGCCCCAGCATTTT | CSASREYSNQPQHF
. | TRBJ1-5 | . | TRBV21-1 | TGTGCCAGCAGCAAGAGGGACAGGGGGTCCCCTGGGGGACCCCAGCATTTT | CASSKRDRGSPGGPQHF
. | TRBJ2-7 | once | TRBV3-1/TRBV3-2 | TGTGCCAGCAGCCAAGCTACGAGCGAGCAGTACTTC | CASSQATSEQYF
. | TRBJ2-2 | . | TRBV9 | TGTGCCAGCAGCTCCCGCGGAATACAACTCACCGGGGAGCTGTTTTTT | CASSSRGIQLTGELFF
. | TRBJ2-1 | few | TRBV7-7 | TGTGCCAGCAGCCCAGCAGGGGCCCCAACTAATGAGCAGTTCTTC | CASSPAGAPTNEQFF
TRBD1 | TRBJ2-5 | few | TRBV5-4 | TGTGCCAGCAGCTTGAGCGACAGGGCCCAAGAGACCCAGTACTTC | CASSLSDRAQETQYF
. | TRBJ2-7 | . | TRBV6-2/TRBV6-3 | TGTGCCAGCTGCCTTATCGGCTACGAGCAGTACTTC | CASCLIGYEQYF
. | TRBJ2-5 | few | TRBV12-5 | TGTGCTAGTGGTCGACAGGATGGGACCCAGTACTTC | CASGRQDGTQYF
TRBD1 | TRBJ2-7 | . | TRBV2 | TGTGCCAGCAGCCCGACAGGGGGCATCTCCTACGAGCAGTACTTC | CASSPTGGISYEQYF
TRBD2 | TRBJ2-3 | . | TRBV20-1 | TGCAGTGCTAGTATCAGGACTAGCGGGCTCACAGATACGCAGTATTTT | CSASIRTSGLTDTQYF
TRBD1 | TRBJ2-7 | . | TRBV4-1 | TGCGCCAGCAGCACACCGGACAGGCCTACCTACGAGCAGTACTTC | CASSTPDRPTYEQYF
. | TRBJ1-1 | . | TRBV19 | TGTGCCAGTACCCGAATCGGGATGAACACTGAAGCTTTCTTT | CASTRIGMNTEAFF
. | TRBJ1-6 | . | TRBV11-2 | TGTGCCAGCAGCCCCCGCGGCTCCTATAATTCACCCCTCCACTTT | CASSPRGSYNSPLHF
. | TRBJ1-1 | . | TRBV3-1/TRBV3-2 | TGTGCCAGCAGCCAAAGGGGGGGTGGTTCGACTGAAGCTTTCTTT | CASSQRGGGSTEAFF
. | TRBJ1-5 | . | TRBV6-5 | TGTGCCAGCAGTTCGGGTAATCAGCCCCAGCATTTT | CASSSGNQPQHF
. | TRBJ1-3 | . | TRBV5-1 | TGCGCCAGCGCTCCTCAGGCGGGGGCGGGAAACACCATATATTTT | CASAPQAGAGNTIYF
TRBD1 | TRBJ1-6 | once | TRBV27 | TGTGCCAGCACCACGGGACAGGGCTTCGCTTCACCCCTCCACTTT | CASTTGQGFASPLHF
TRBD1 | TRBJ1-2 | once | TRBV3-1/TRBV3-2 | TGTGCCAGCAGCCCGACAGGGGATGAAGGCTACACCTTC | CASSPTGDEGYTF
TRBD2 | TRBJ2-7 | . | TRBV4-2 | TGTGCCAGCAGCCAAGAGACTAGCATGGGAGGGTTCGCCTACGAGCAGTACTTC | CASSQETSMGGFAYEQYF
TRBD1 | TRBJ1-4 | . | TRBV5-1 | TGCGCCAGCGGCCCTTACGGGACAGTCAATGAAAAACTGTTTTTT | CASGPYGTVNEKLFF
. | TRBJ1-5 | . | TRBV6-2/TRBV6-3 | TGTGCCAGCAGTATACAGGGCACTCAGCCCCAGCATTTT | CASSIQGTQPQHF
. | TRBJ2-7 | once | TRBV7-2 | TGTGCCAGCAGCTTACGAGGGAACGAGCAGTACTTC | CASSLRGNEQYF
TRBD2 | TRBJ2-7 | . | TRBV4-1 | TGCGCCAGCAGCCCTCGAGCACGGGAGGGCCGGGAGCAGTACTTC | CASSPRAREGREQYF
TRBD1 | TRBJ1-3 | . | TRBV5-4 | TGTGCCAGCAGCGAAACAGGGGTAAACACCATATATTTT | CASSETGVNTIYF
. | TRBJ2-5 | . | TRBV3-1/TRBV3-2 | TGTGCCAGCAGCCAAGTCTTGTCGGAGACCCAGTACTTC | CASSQVLSETQYF
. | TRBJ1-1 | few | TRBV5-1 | TGCGCCAGCAGCCTCAACAGCGAAGCTTTCTTT | CASSLNSEAFF
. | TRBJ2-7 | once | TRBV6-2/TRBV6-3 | TGTGCCAGCAGCCCCCGGAGCGAGCAGTACTTC | CASSPRSEQYF
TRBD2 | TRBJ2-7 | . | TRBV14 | TGTGCCAGCAGCCCTAGCGGGGGGGCCTACGAGCAGTACTTC | CASSPSGGAYEQYF
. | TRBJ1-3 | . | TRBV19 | TGTGCCAGTAGGGATCTCACAGGGTCCGGAAACACCATATATTTT | CASRDLTGSGNTIYF
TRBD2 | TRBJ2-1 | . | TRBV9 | TGTGCCAGCAGCGTGAAAGGACTAGCGGGGAATGGGGATGAGCAGTTCTTC | CASSVKGLAGNGDEQFF